This T cell receptor beta chain was sequenced during a study of blood T cell repertoires in COVID-19. The wider study: PBMCs, B-cell-depleted T cells, or T cells provided the cDNA or gDNA that made up the material.

Per the original data handling: Amplifying reference gene primers gave estimates of nucleated cell counts. Clones were sequenced by immunoSEQ multiplex PCR, and TCRdb holds only the in-frame ones, with some missing. Clone size and V and J calls were adopted from that table, with D and trimming inferred from the DNA. The sample includes about 140,000 clones, about four fifths of them seen just once. Seattle patient enrollment occurred during active infection, with longitudinal follow-up thereafter. With 6 bases removed from V and 3 bases from J, the gap between germline ends came to 6 bases. CDR3 length: 12 residues. Germline assignment: CDR1 MDHEN and CDR2 SYDVKM.

The chain uses TRBV28 and TRBJ2-4; no definite D call. The sequence was collected from a man aged 25 to 40 with COVID-19, enrolled during active disease. The material sequenced was peripheral blood. CDR3 sequence reads: CASSPNKNIQYF. CDR3 nucleotides: TGTGCCAGCAGCCCCAACAAAAACATTCAGTACTTC.